This is a list of T cell receptor beta chains from one sample in a study of cytomegalovirus exposure and HLA in healthy donors. Data came from immunoSEQ multiplex PCR; TCRdb stores just in-frame clones and leaves some out. Of 96,000 or so clones detected, 60% to 75% appear once; the ten largest clones hold approximately 3%. Material for sequencing was PBMCs. These receptor sequences come from a female donor in good health and CMV-seropositive. Both conserved end residues are part of each CDR3. The D gene is left open where the match is weak. Clone sizes are given selectively: once, few, many, or a class where the clone is expanded.

D,size,V,J,CDR3,DNA
TRBD2,.,TRBV7-9,TRBJ2-7,CASSLGTSFTYEQYF,TGTGCCAGCAGCTTAGGGACTAGCTTTACCTACGAGCAGTACTTC
TRBD2,.,TRBV18,TRBJ2-1,CASSPGAWTSGSNEQFF,TGTGCCAGCTCACCAGGAGCCTGGACTAGCGGGAGCAATGAGCAGTTCTTC
TRBD1,.,TRBV7-9,TRBJ2-3,CASSFRTGSTDTQYF,TGTGCCAGCAGCTTTAGGACAGGGAGCACAGATACGCAGTATTTT
TRBD1,.,TRBV30,TRBJ1-5,CAWRGQGFNQPQHF,TGTGCCTGGAGGGGACAGGGGTTCAATCAGCCCCAGCATTTT
.,.,TRBV28,TRBJ2-7,CASSSPPGDNSYEQYF,TGTGCCAGCAGTTCCCCCCCCGGGGACAACTCCTACGAGCAGTACTTC
TRBD1,few,TRBV10-3,TRBJ1-2,CAISERQGQGYTF,TGTGCCATCAGTGAGCGACAGGGTCAGGGCTACACCTTC
.,once,TRBV23-1,TRBJ2-7,CASIQGRGEQYF,TGCGCCAGCATTCAGGGAAGAGGGGAGCAGTACTTC
TRBD1,.,TRBV20-1,TRBJ2-5,CSARPDRGQYF,TGCAGTGCTAGACCAGACAGGGGCCAGTACTTC
.,once,TRBV7-3,TRBJ2-2,CASSSDMRTGELFF,TGTGCCAGCAGCTCCGACATGAGAACCGGGGAGCTGTTTTTT
TRBD1,.,TRBV30,TRBJ2-7,CAWWTGDSYEQYF,TGTGCCTGGTGGACAGGCGACTCCTACGAGCAGTACTTC
.,.,TRBV21-1,TRBJ1-1,CASSKERQTVRSMSFF,TGTGCCAGCAGCAAAGAAAGACAGACCGTCAGATCGATGTCTTTCTTT
.,.,TRBV7-8,TRBJ2-3,CASSFLSTTPTDTQYF,TGTGCCAGCAGCTTTCTGAGTACCACTCCCACAGATACGCAGTATTTT
.,.,TRBV19,TRBJ1-3,CASTLFNTIYF,TGTGCCAGTACTTTATTCAACACCATATATTTT
.,.,TRBV5-1,TRBJ2-2,CASSSSGTLVAGELFF,TGCGCCAGCAGCAGCTCCGGGACTCTCGTCGCCGGGGAGCTGTTTTTT
TRBD1,.,TRBV6-4,TRBJ1-1,CARDRARMNTEAFF,TGTGCCAGGGACAGGGCGCGGATGAACACTGAAGCTTTCTTT
TRBD1,.,TRBV10-3,TRBJ1-2,CAISDGQGGYGYTF,TGTGCCATCAGTGATGGACAGGGAGGTTATGGCTACACCTTC
TRBD1,.,TRBV9,TRBJ1-2,CASSVGGGPGGYTF,TGTGCCAGCAGCGTAGGAGGGGGCCCTGGTGGCTACACCTTC
TRBD2,.,TRBV7-2,TRBJ2-5,CASRGGGARQETQYF,TGTGCCAGCAGGGGGGGAGGGGCCCGCCAAGAGACCCAGTACTTC
.,.,TRBV2,TRBJ2-6,CASSGWGAGANVLTF,TGTGCCAGCTCGGGGTGGGGAGCTGGGGCCAACGTCCTGACTTTC
TRBD1,.,TRBV10-3,TRBJ2-4,CAISVGTDQNIQYF,TGTGCCATCAGTGTTGGGACAGACCAAAACATTCAGTACTTC
.,.,TRBV14,TRBJ1-1,CASSQVNRNTEAFF,TGTGCCAGCAGCCAAGTAAACAGGAACACTGAAGCTTTCTTT
TRBD1,.,TRBV28,TRBJ2-7,CASSWGQFYEQYF,TGTGCCAGCAGTTGGGGACAGTTTTACGAGCAGTACTTC
.,.,TRBV9,TRBJ1-5,CASTRGDSNQPQHF,TGTGCCAGCACCCGAGGAGATAGCAATCAGCCCCAGCATTTT
TRBD1,few,TRBV6-4,TRBJ1-5,CASSDSIPGQIQVTPWSNQPQHF,TGTGCCAGCAGTGACTCAATACCGGGACAGATACAAGTAACCCCTTGGAGCAATCAGCCCCAGCATTTT
.,.,TRBV30,TRBJ1-2,CAWSPGRYGYTF,TGTGCCTGGAGCCCAGGGCGCTATGGCTACACCTTC